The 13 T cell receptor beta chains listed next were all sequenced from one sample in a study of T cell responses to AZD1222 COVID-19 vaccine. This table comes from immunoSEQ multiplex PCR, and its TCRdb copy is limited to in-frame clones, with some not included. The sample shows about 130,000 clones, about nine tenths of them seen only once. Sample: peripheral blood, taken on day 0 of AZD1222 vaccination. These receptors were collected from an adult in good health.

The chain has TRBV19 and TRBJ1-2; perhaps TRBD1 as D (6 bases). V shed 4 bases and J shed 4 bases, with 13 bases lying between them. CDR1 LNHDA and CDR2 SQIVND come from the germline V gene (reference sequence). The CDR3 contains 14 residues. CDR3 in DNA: TGTGCCAGTAGTACCCCTCAGGGGCTCTATGGCTACACCTTC. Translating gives CASSTPQGLYGYTF.

CDR3 nucleotide sequence: TGTGCCAGCAGCCGTGACAGGAACACTGAAGCTTTCTTT. It is translated as CASSRDRNTEAFF. The chain joins TRBV7-2 to TRBJ1-1; D might be TRBD1 (5 bases). Germline V lookup: CDR1 SGHTA, CDR2 FQGNSA. V lost 5 bases and J 1 base, leaving 8 bases between the germline ends. The CDR3 has 13 residues.

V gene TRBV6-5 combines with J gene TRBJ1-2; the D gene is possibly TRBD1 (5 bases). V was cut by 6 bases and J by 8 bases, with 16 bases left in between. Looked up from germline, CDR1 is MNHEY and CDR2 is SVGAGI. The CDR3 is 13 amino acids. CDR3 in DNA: TGTGCCAGCAGACCCGGGACCTATGAGGGCTACACCTTC. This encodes CASRPGTYEGYTF.

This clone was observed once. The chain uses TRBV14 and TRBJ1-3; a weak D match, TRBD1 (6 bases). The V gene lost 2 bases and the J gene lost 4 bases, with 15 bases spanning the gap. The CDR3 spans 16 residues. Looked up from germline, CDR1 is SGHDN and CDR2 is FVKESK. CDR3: CASSQLQGSSGNTIYF. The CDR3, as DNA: TGTGCCAGCAGCCAACTACAGGGCTCGTCAGGAAACACCATATATTTT.

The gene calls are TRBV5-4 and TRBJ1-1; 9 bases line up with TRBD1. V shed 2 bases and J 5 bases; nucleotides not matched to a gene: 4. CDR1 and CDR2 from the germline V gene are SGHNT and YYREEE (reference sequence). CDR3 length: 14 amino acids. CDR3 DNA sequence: TGTGCCAGCAGCTTACAGGGGGCTGGTACTGAAGCTTTCTTT. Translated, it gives CASSLQGAGTEAFF. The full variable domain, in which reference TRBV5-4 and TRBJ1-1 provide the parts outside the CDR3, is ETGVTQSPTHLIKTRGQQVTLRCSSQSGHNTVSWYQQALGQGPQFIFQYYREEENGRGNFPPRFSGLQFPNYSSELNVNALELDDSALYLCASSLQGAGTEAFFGQGTRLTVV.

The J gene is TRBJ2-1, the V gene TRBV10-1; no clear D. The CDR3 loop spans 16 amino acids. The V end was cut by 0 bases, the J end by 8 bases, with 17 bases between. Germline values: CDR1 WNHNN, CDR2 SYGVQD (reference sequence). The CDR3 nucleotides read TGCGCCAGCAGTGAGTCGTTTGGCCCCCGGGTCGATGAGCAGTTCTTC. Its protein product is CASSESFGPRVDEQFF.

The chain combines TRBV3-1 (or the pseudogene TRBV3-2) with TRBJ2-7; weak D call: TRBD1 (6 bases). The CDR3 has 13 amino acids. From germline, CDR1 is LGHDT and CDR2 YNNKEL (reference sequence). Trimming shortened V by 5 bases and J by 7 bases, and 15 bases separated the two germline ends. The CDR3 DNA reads TGTGCCAGCAGCGGCGCAGGGGTCTGGGAGCAGTACTTC. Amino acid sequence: CASSGAGVWEQYF.

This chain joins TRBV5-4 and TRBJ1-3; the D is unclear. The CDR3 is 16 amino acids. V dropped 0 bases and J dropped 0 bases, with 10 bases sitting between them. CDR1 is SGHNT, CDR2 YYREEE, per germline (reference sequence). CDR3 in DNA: TGTGCCAGCAGCTTGGAAGGGTTACTCTCTGGAAACACCATATATTTT. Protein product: CASSLEGLLSGNTIYF. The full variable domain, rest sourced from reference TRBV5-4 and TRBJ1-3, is ETGVTQSPTHLIKTRGQQVTLRCSSQSGHNTVSWYQQALGQGPQFIFQYYREEENGRGNFPPRFSGLQFPNYSSELNVNALELDDSALYLCASSLEGLLSGNTIYFGEGSWLTVV.

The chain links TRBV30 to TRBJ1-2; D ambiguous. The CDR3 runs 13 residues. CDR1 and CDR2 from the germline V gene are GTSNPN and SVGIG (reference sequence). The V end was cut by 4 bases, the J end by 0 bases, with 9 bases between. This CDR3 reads CAWTDQSNYGYTF. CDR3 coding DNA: TGTGCCTGGACCGATCAATCTAACTATGGCTACACCTTC. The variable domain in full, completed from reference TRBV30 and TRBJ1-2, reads SQTIHQWPATLVQPVGSPLSLECTVEGTSNPNLYWYRQAAGRGLQLLFYSVGIGQISSEVPQNLSASRPQDRQFILSSKKLLLSDSGFYLCAWTDQSNYGYTFGSGTRLTVV.

CDR3 sequence reads: CASSPSLSGPAYEQYF. The CDR3 DNA reads TGCGCCAGCAGCCCCAGTCTTAGCGGGCCCGCTTACGAGCAGTACTTC. The chain uses TRBV4-3 and TRBJ2-7; TRBD2 agrees at 7 bases. After removal of 4 bases from V and 4 bases from J, the junction contained 13 bases not matched to a gene. CDR3 length: 16 residues. The germline CDR1 and CDR2 sequences are LGHNA and YSLEER.

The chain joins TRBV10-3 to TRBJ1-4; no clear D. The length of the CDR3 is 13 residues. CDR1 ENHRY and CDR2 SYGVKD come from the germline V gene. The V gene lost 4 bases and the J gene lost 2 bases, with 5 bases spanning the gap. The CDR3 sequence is CAISGATNEKLFF. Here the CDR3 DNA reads TGTGCCATCAGTGGAGCGACTAATGAAAAACTGTTTTTT.

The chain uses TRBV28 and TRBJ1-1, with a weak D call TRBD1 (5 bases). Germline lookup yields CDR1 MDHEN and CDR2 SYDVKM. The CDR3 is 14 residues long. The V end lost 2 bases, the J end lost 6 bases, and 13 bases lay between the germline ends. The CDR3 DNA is TGTGCCAGCAGTTTACAGGGCGGTGGGGCTGAAGCTTTCTTT. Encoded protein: CASSLQGGGAEAFF.

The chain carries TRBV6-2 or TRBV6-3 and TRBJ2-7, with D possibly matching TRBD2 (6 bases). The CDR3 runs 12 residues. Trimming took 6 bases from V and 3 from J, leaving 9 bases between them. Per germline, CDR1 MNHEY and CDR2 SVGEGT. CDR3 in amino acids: CASSLGLYEQYF. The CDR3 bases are TGTGCCAGCAGCCTGGGACTCTACGAGCAGTACTTC.